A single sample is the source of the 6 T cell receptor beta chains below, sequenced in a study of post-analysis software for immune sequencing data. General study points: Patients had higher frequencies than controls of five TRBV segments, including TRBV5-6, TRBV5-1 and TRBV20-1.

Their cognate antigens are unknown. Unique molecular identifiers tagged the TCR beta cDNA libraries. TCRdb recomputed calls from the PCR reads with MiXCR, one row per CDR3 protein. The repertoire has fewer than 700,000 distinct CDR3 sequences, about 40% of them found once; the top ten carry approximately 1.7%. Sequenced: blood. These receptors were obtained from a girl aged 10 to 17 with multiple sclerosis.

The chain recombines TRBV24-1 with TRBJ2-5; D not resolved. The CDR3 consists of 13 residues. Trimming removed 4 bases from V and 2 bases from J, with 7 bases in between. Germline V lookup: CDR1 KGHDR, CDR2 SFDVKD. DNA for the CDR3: TGTGCCACCAGTGAGAGGCCTCAAGAGACCCAGTACTTC. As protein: CATSERPQETQYF.

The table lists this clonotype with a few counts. CDR3 sequence: CASSSIGRAYNEQFF. CDR3 DNA: TGTGCCAGCAGTTCCATCGGGAGAGCCTACAATGAGCAGTTCTTC. This chain joins TRBV6-5 and TRBJ2-1; the D gene is possibly TRBD2 (6 bases). In germline, CDR1 is MNHEY, CDR2 SVGAGI. The CDR3 extends over 15 amino acids. Trimming took off 4 bases at V and 2 bases at J, with 12 bases between the two ends.

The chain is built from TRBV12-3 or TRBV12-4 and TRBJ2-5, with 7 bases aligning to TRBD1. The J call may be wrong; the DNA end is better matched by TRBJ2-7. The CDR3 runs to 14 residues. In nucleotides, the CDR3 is TGTGCCAGCAGTCCAGGGACAGAGTACTACGAGCAGTACTTC. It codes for CASSPGTEYYEQYF.

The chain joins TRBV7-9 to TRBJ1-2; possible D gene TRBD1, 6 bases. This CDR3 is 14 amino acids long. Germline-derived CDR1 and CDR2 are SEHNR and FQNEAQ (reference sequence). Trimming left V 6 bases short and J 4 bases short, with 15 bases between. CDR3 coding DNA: TGTGCCAGCAGTCCATACACAGGGCCCTATGGCTACACCTTC. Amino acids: CASSPYTGPYGYTF. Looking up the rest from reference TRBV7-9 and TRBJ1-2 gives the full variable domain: DTGVSQNPRHKITKRGQNVTFRCDPISEHNRLYWYRQTLGQGPEFLTYFQNEAQLEKSRLLSDRFSAERPKGSFSTLEIQRTEQGDSAMYLCASSPYTGPYGYTFGSGTRLTVV.

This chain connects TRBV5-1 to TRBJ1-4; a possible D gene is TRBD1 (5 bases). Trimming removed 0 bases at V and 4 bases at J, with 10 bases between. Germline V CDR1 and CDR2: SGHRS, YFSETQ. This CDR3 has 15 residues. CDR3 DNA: TGCGCCAGCAGCTTGGAGCCAGGGCTTAATGAAAAACTGTTTTTT. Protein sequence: CASSLEPGLNEKLFF.

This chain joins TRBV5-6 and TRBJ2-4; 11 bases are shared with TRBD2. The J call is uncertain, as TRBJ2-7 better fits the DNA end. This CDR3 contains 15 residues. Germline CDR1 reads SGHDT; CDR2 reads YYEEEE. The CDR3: CASSLTSGSFYEQYF. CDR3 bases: TGTGCCAGCAGCTTGACTAGCGGGAGCTTTTACGAGCAGTACTTC.